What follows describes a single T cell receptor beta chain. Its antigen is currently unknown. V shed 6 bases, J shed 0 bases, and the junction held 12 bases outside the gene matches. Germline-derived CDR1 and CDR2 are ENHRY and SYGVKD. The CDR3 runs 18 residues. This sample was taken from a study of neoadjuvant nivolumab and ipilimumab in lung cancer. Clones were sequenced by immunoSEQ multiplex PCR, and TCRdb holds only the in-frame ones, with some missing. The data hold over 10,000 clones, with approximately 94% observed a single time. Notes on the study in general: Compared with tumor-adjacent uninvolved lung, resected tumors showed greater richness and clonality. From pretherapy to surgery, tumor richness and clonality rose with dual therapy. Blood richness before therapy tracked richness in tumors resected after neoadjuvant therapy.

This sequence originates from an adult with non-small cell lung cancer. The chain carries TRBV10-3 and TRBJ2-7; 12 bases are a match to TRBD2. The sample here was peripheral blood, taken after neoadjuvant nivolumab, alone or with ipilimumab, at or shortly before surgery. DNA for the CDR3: TGTGCCATCAGGGACGGGCTAGCGGGAGGGCCTCACTCCTACGAGCAGTACTTC. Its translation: CAIRDGLAGGPHSYEQYF.